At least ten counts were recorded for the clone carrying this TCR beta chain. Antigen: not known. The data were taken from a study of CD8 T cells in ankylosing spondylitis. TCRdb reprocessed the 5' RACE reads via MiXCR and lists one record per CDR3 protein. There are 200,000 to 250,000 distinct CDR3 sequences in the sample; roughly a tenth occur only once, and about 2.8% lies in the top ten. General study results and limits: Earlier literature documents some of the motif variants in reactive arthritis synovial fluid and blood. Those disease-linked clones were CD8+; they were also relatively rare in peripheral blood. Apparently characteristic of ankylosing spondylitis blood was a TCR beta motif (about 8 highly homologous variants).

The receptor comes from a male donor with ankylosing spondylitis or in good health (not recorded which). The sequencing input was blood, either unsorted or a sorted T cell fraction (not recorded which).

The CDR3: CASSIGARGDTIYF. CDR3 coding DNA: TGTGCCAGTAGTATCGGGGCGAGGGGAGACACCATATATTTT. This chain joins TRBV19 and TRBJ1-3; tentative D call: TRBD1 (5 bases). Germline V gene lookup returns CDR1 LNHDA and CDR2 SQIVND (reference sequence). CDR3 length: 14 amino acids. The V end lost 3 bases, the J end lost 8 bases, and 14 bases lay between the germline ends.